This T cell receptor (beta chain) was sequenced for a study of blood T cells in healthy people across ages. Study-wide points: TCR beta diversity was tightly associated with the proportion of naive T cells. Observed TCR beta diversity per million T cells went down as age went up. This fall followed a roughly linear course with age.

A second PCR of about 7 to 12 cycles used a sample-barcoded 5' primer and a J-beta primer mix. TCRdb re-derived calls from the 5' RACE reads in MiXCR, one entry per CDR3 protein. The sample yields 1.5 million to 2 million distinct CDR3 sequences, 28% seen once. Comments on this clonotype: Its antigen is not known.

CDR3 length: 14 residues. From germline, CDR1 is DFQATT and CDR2 SNEGSKA (reference sequence). V dropped 2 bases and J dropped 5 bases, with 13 bases sitting between them. PBMCs numbering at least 7 million were isolated per sample. Specimen: blood. The receptor's source is a young woman in good health. The chain joins TRBV20-1 to TRBJ1-5; D possibly corresponds to TRBD1 (6 bases). CDR3 DNA sequence: TGCAGTGCTAGAACCCAGGGGTTGGATCAGCCCCAGCATTTT. This codes for CSARTQGLDQPQHF.